What follows are 30 T cell receptor beta chains derived from one specimen sequenced in a study of TIL therapy for anti-PD-1-resistant metastatic lung cancer. Time point: pre-treatment sample, taken before nivolumab and TIL therapy. This was the immunoSEQ v3 assay. Clones were sequenced by immunoSEQ multiplex PCR, and TCRdb holds only the in-frame ones, with some missing. In the table there are around 30,000 clones, 74% of which are singletons. The source material was blood, sampled at baseline. The origin of the receptors is a woman between 30 and 85 years old with non-small cell lung cancer.

This clone was seen only a few times. V is TRBV19 and J is TRBJ2-7, with 9 bases matching TRBD1. V dropped 5 bases and J dropped 10; count of bases not matched to a gene: 12. The germline V gene encodes CDR1 LNHDA and CDR2 SQIVND (reference sequence). The CDR3 loop spans 14 amino acids. The chain's CDR3 is CASSSAGQGIGQYF. DNA of the CDR3: TGTGCCAGTAGTTCCGCCGGACAGGGGATTGGACAGTACTTC.

The chain links TRBV2 to TRBJ1-5; D is ambiguous. The CDR3 length is 11 residues. Germline V gene lookup returns CDR1 SNHLY and CDR2 FYNNEI. Deletions cut 6 bases from V and 5 bases from J, with 5 bases between. DNA for the CDR3: TGTGCCAGCAGCATAGATCAGCCCCAGCATTTT. Amino acids: CASSIDQPQHF.

The rearrangement links TRBV7-9 to TRBJ2-1, with TRBD2 matching over 10 bases. The trim removed 3 bases at V and 7 bases at J, leaving 3 bases unmatched. Germline loops: CDR1 SEHNR, CDR2 FQNEAQ (reference sequence). The CDR3 contains 14 residues. CDR3 in amino acids: CASSLSTSGNEQFF. DNA for the CDR3: TGTGCCAGCAGCTTGTCGACTAGCGGGAATGAGCAGTTCTTC. The variable domain in full, with the rest retrieved from reference TRBV7-9 and TRBJ2-1, is DTGVSQNPRHKITKRGQNVTFRCDPISEHNRLYWYRQTLGQGPEFLTYFQNEAQLEKSRLLSDRFSAERPKGSFSTLEIQRTEQGDSAMYLCASSLSTSGNEQFFGPGTRLTVL.

This rearrangement joins TRBV7-9 to TRBJ1-1; TRBD1 aligns across 9 bases. Germline loops: CDR1 SEHNR, CDR2 FQNEAQ (reference sequence). The CDR3 has 14 amino acids. Trimming removed 4 bases from V and 5 bases from J; junction bases left unmatched: 5. The CDR3 is CASSYTGGDTEAFF. The CDR3 nucleotides read TGTGCCAGCAGCTATACAGGGGGCGATACTGAAGCTTTCTTT. Complete variable domain (other parts from reference TRBV7-9 and TRBJ1-1): DTGVSQNPRHKITKRGQNVTFRCDPISEHNRLYWYRQTLGQGPEFLTYFQNEAQLEKSRLLSDRFSAERPKGSFSTLEIQRTEQGDSAMYLCASSYTGGDTEAFFGQGTRLTVV.

The genes are TRBV5-1 and TRBJ1-1; 7 bases map to TRBD1. Germline lookup yields CDR1 SGHRS and CDR2 YFSETQ. Losses at the gene ends were 4 bases for V and 5 bases for J; bases not matched to a gene: 17. This CDR3 spans 17 amino acids. CDR3 sequence reads: CASSPGGTASPRTEAFF. The CDR3 bases are TGCGCCAGCAGCCCGGGCGGGACAGCCTCCCCGCGGACTGAAGCTTTCTTT.

This clone showed up just once. The chain is built from TRBV5-1 and TRBJ2-7, with TRBD1 matching over 8 bases. This CDR3 region has 14 residues. Germline V gives CDR1 SGHRS, CDR2 YFSETQ. V dropped 4 bases and J dropped 3; count of bases not matched to a gene: 6. The CDR3 region is CASSKGQGNYEQYF. For the CDR3, the DNA is TGCGCCAGCAGCAAAGGACAGGGAAACTACGAGCAGTACTTC.

This chain connects TRBV4-1 to TRBJ2-1; 12 bases fit TRBD2. Germline V gene lookup returns CDR1 MGHRA and CDR2 YSYEKL. The CDR3 is 18 residues long. The V gene end was trimmed by 0 bases and the J gene end by 5 bases; junction bases not matched to a gene: 8. The DNA for the CDR3 is TGCGCCAGCAGCCAAGATCTGACTAGCGGGAGTAAGGACAATGAGCAGTTCTTC. This translates into CASSQDLTSGSKDNEQFF.

The chain combines TRBV28 with TRBJ1-1; 8 nucleotides match TRBD1. From germline, CDR1 is MDHEN and CDR2 SYDVKM. CDR3 size: 15 residues. V lost 1 base to trimming and J lost 0 bases; unmatched junction nucleotides: 1. The CDR3 DNA follows: TGTGCCAGCAGTTTATCGGACAGGGTGAACACTGAAGCTTTCTTT. This translates into CASSLSDRVNTEAFF.

The V gene is TRBV19, the J gene TRBJ2-7, with D perhaps matching TRBD2 (5 bases). The V gene lost 4 bases and the J gene lost 12 bases, with 22 bases spanning the gap. The germline V gene has CDR1 LNHDA and CDR2 SQIVND (reference sequence). This CDR3 region has 14 residues. The CDR3 here is CASSTLLWEKTVYF. The CDR3 region has the DNA TGTGCCAGTAGTACCCTTTTATGGGAGAAGACCGTGTACTTC.

The chain uses TRBV4-1 and TRBJ2-2; 9 nucleotides agree with TRBD1. The junction had 6 bases not matched to a gene; V was cut back by 7 bases and J by 6 bases. Germline lookup yields CDR1 MGHRA and CDR2 YSYEKL. The CDR3 spans 14 residues. The CDR3 sequence: CASKDRGNSGELFF. The DNA for the CDR3 is TGCGCCAGCAAGGACAGGGGAAACTCCGGGGAGCTGTTTTTT.

The rearrangement links TRBV5-1 to TRBJ2-5; 8 nucleotides align to TRBD2. The germline gives CDR1 SGHRS, CDR2 YFSETQ. CDR3 size: 15 residues. With V trimmed by 4 bases and J by 1 base, 6 bases remained unmatched. The CDR3 bases are TGCGCCAGCAGCATCGGGGGGGTCCCCCAAGAGACCCAGTACTTC. Its protein is CASSIGGVPQETQYF.

This rearrangement joins TRBV4-1 to TRBJ2-1; D perhaps matches TRBD1 (6 bases). The V end lost 4 bases, the J end lost 8 bases, and 15 bases lay between the germline ends. This CDR3 has 14 residues. Germline V gene lookup returns CDR1 MGHRA and CDR2 YSYEKL. The CDR3 region has the DNA TGCGCCAGCAGCCTAAGAACAGGGTTCTATGAGCAGTTCTTC. Protein sequence: CASSLRTGFYEQFF.

The chain is built from TRBV2 and TRBJ1-5, with TRBD1 matching over 7 bases. V shed 6 bases, J shed 5 bases, and the junction held 7 bases outside the gene matches. The length of the CDR3 is 14 residues. Germline assignment: CDR1 SNHLY and CDR2 FYNNEI. The CDR3 is CASRFGQADQPQHF. CDR3 bases: TGTGCCAGCAGATTCGGACAGGCGGATCAGCCCCAGCATTTT. Using reference TRBV2 and TRBJ1-5 for the parts outside the CDR3, the full variable domain is EPEVTQTPSHQVTQMGQEVILRCVPISNHLYFYWYRQILGQKVEFLVSFYNNEISEKSEIFDDQFSVERPDGSNFTLKIRSTKLEDSAMYFCASRFGQADQPQHFGDGTRLSIL.

This clone was observed a few times. The chain employs TRBV7-8 and TRBJ2-7; 14 nucleotides match TRBD2. Germline values: CDR1 SGHVS, CDR2 FQNEAQ. The junction had 16 bases not matched to a gene; V was cut back by 5 bases and J by 4 bases. The CDR3 totals 19 residues. As DNA, the CDR3 is TGTGCCAGCAGCCCCATGCGACTAGCGGGAGGGCCACGCGGATACGAGCAGTACTTC. Its protein product is CASSPMRLAGGPRGYEQYF.

This sequence joins TRBV27 and TRBJ1-1; weak D call: TRBD1 (5 bases). Trimming shortened V by 2 bases and J by 1 base, and 8 bases separated the two germline ends. The V gene's germline CDR1 is MNHEY and CDR2 SMNVEV (reference sequence). The CDR3 is made up of 14 amino acids. The CDR3, as DNA: TGTGCCAGCAGTTTAATAGGGGCGAACACTGAAGCTTTCTTT. Translating it yields CASSLIGANTEAFF.

This chain joins TRBV2 and TRBJ2-1, with 14 bases matching TRBD2. V lost 8 bases, J lost 7 bases, and 10 bases stayed unmatched. Germline CDR1 is SNHLY and CDR2 is FYNNEI. The CDR3 is 16 amino acids. CDR3 in DNA: TGTGCCAGCTGGGGCCAGGGACTAGCGGGAGTTAATGAGCAGTTCTTC. Translation: CASWGQGLAGVNEQFF. The variable domain in full, completed from reference TRBV2 and TRBJ2-1, reads EPEVTQTPSHQVTQMGQEVILRCVPISNHLYFYWYRQILGQKVEFLVSFYNNEISEKSEIFDDQFSVERPDGSNFTLKIRSTKLEDSAMYFCASWGQGLAGVNEQFFGPGTRLTVL.

The chain links TRBV7-8 to TRBJ2-7, with a tentative D call TRBD2 (6 bases). Per the germline V gene, CDR1 is SGHVS and CDR2 is FQNEAQ. This CDR3 contains 15 residues. Deletions cut 5 bases from V and 4 bases from J, with 18 bases between. CDR3 sequence reads: CASSPRRGVGYEQYF. The CDR3 DNA sequence: TGTGCCAGCAGCCCTCGGAGGGGAGTTGGTTACGAGCAGTACTTC.

J is TRBJ1-1 and V is TRBV6-5; D is unclear. The CDR3 is 11 amino acids. CDR1 is MNHEY and CDR2 is SVGAGI in the germline V gene. The ends were cut back, 6 bases at V and 11 bases at J, with 13 bases in the middle. CDR3 amino acids: CASSYNGAAFF. The CDR3 DNA reads as TGTGCCAGCAGCTACAACGGAGCGGCTTTCTTT.

In its sample, this clone ranks as medium-sized. V and J are TRBV7-8 and TRBJ1-3; D uncertain. The CDR3 extends over 15 amino acids. CDR1 and CDR2 (germline): SGHVS, FQNEAQ. V was trimmed by 3 bases and J by 7 bases, leaving 16 bases between them. CDR3 nucleotide sequence: TGTGCCAGCAGCTTGGTCCGGGGATTTCGGAACACCATATATTTT. This codes for CASSLVRGFRNTIYF.

This chain uses TRBV5-4 with TRBJ2-7, with 9 bases that match TRBD2. The length of the CDR3 is 15 residues. Trimming at V came to 2 bases and at J to 2 bases, leaving 5 bases not matched to a gene. Per germline, CDR1 SGHNT and CDR2 YYREEE (reference sequence). The CDR3 sequence is CASSLDLAGPYEQYF. CDR3 DNA sequence: TGTGCCAGCAGCTTAGATCTAGCGGGACCCTACGAGCAGTACTTC. The full variable domain, in which reference TRBV5-4 and TRBJ2-7 provide the parts outside the CDR3, is ETGVTQSPTHLIKTRGQQVTLRCSSQSGHNTVSWYQQALGQGPQFIFQYYREEENGRGNFPPRFSGLQFPNYSSELNVNALELDDSALYLCASSLDLAGPYEQYFGPGTRLTVT.

The sample holds a few counts of this clone. The V and J genes are TRBV11-1 and TRBJ2-1, with D tentatively TRBD1 or TRBD2 (5 bases each). Germline lookup yields CDR1 SGHAT and CDR2 FQDESV (reference sequence). CDR3 length equals 12 residues. Trimming pared 1 base from V and 8 bases from J, leaving 6 bases between. The CDR3 DNA follows: TGTGCCAGCAGCTTAGGAGGGGATGAGCAGTTCTTC. Protein: CASSLGGDEQFF.

The gene calls are TRBV10-2 and TRBJ2-1; 13 bases line up with TRBD2. The CDR3 spans 16 residues. The germline V gene has CDR1 WSHSY and CDR2 SAAADI. Trimming took 5 bases from V and 10 from J; bases not matched to a gene: 11. This chain's CDR3 is CASSLTPGLAGNEQFF. The CDR3 coding sequence is TGCGCCAGCAGTTTAACGCCGGGACTAGCGGGGAACGAGCAGTTCTTC.

This clone is a singleton in its sample. V is TRBV19 and J is TRBJ2-5; D uncertain. V lost 3 bases and J lost 2, with 13 bases in between. The CDR3 runs to 15 residues. Germline CDR1 is LNHDA and CDR2 is SQIVND (reference sequence). CDR3 sequence reads: CASSIQYNRQETQYF. The CDR3 DNA reads as TGTGCCAGTAGTATTCAATACAACCGTCAAGAGACCCAGTACTTC.

In this sample, this clone turned up a few times. This sequence joins TRBV14 and TRBJ1-3; D uncertain. CDR3 size: 13 residues. Germline CDR1 reads SGHDN; CDR2 reads FVKESK. V lost 0 bases and J lost 4, with 4 bases in between. The CDR3 DNA is TGTGCCAGCAGCCAAGACAGGGGAAACACCATATATTTT. This codes for CASSQDRGNTIYF. The full variable domain, with the rest looked up from reference TRBV14 and TRBJ1-3, is EAGVTQFPSHSVIEKGQTVTLRCDPISGHDNLYWYRRVMGKEIKFLLHFVKESKQDESGMPNNRFLAERTGGTYSTLKVQPAELEDSGVYFCASSQDRGNTIYFGEGSWLTVV.

This chain links TRBV5-1 with TRBJ2-1; 7 positions agree with TRBD2. This CDR3 spans 15 amino acids. The germline V gene encodes CDR1 SGHRS and CDR2 YFSETQ. The ends lost 2 bases at V and 5 bases at J; junction bases unmatched: 7. CDR3 sequence (DNA): TGCGCCAGCAGCTTCGGGCTAGCGGCTCACAATGAGCAGTTCTTC. Its translation is CASSFGLAAHNEQFF.

The chain employs TRBV14 and TRBJ1-1; D is uncertain. The CDR3 contains 12 residues. Germline CDR1 is SGHDN and CDR2 is FVKESK. V dropped 2 bases and J dropped 5 bases, with 6 bases sitting between them. CDR3 nucleotides: TGTGCCAGCAGCCAAACGTATACTGAAGCTTTCTTT. It codes for CASSQTYTEAFF.

The rearrangement links TRBV5-4 to TRBJ1-2; a weak D match, TRBD1 (5 bases). This CDR3 is 17 amino acids long. The germline V gene has CDR1 SGHNT and CDR2 YYREEE (reference sequence). V lost 4 bases to trimming and J lost 4 bases, with 23 bases between them. The CDR3 loop reads CASSEVGRGGRSYGYTF. For the CDR3, the DNA is TGTGCCAGCAGCGAGGTTGGGCGGGGCGGACGGTCCTATGGCTACACCTTC.

The rearrangement uses TRBV2 and TRBJ1-5; D not certain. Germline V CDR1 and CDR2: SNHLY, FYNNEI. The CDR3 loop spans 13 amino acids. The V end lost 4 bases, the J end lost 6 bases, and 10 bases lay between the germline ends. The CDR3 coding sequence is TGTGCCAGCAGTGCGATTAAGGCTCAGCCCCAGCATTTT. This encodes CASSAIKAQPQHF.

The chain combines TRBV5-1 with TRBJ2-1; 12 nucleotides match TRBD2. The ends lost 3 bases at V and 6 bases at J; junction bases unmatched: 7. Germline-derived CDR1 and CDR2 are SGHRS and YFSETQ. This CDR3 contains 16 residues. DNA of the CDR3: TGCGCCAGCAGCTACACCGGGACTAGCGGGCGCAATGAGCAGTTCTTC. It is translated as CASSYTGTSGRNEQFF. The whole variable domain, remainder taken from reference TRBV5-1 and TRBJ2-1, is KAGVTQTPRYLIKTRGQQVTLSCSPISGHRSVSWYQQTPGQGLQFLFEYFSETQRNKGNFPGRFSGRQFSNSRSEMNVSTLELGDSALYLCASSYTGTSGRNEQFFGPGTRLTVL.

The J gene is TRBJ1-2, the V gene TRBV19; D unclear. Trimming shortened V by 3 bases and J by 5 bases, and 16 bases separated the two germline ends. The V gene's germline CDR1 is LNHDA and CDR2 SQIVND (reference sequence). This CDR3 has 15 amino acids. The CDR3 protein is CASSIGQAPSYGYTF. The CDR3 nucleotides read TGTGCCAGTAGTATTGGCCAGGCCCCCTCTTATGGCTACACCTTC. Drawing the rest from reference TRBV19 and TRBJ1-2, the complete variable domain is DGGITQSPKYLFRKEGQNVTLSCEQNLNHDAMYWYRQDPGQGLRLIYYSQIVNDFQKGDIAEGYSVSREKKESFPLTVTSAQKNPTAFYLCASSIGQAPSYGYTFGSGTRLTVV.